The 25 T cell receptor beta chains given below trace back to one sample, sequenced in a study of human CD8 memory T cell subsets. The authors made TCR beta libraries using UMI-labeled 5' RACE. Reanalyzing the 5' RACE reads, TCRdb keeps one entry per CDR3 protein, without DNA. The sample table includes 5,000 to 8,000 distinct CDR3 sequences. Progenitor exhausted-like CD8+ memory cells (TPEX) were CCR7+ PD-1+ TIGIT+. Sequenced sample: CD8+ T cells from PBMCs. Receptors originate from a human donor in good health.

This chain connects TRBV5-1 to TRBJ2-2; TCRdb calls TRBD2, which cannot be checked without DNA. Germline V gives CDR1 SGHRS, CDR2 YFSETQ. CDR3 length: 18 residues. The CDR3 is CASSFLGLAGGDTGELFF.

This CDR3 reads CASSLEPTSTSGYNEQFF. The chain couples TRBV5-1 to TRBJ2-1; the TCRdb call, TRBD2, lacks DNA for checking. The CDR3 totals 18 residues. CDR1 is SGHRS and CDR2 is YFSETQ in the germline V gene.

The rearrangement links TRBV7-9 to TRBJ2-5; no DNA is available, so the TRBD2 call from TCRdb remains unchecked. This CDR3 has 17 amino acids. Germline CDR1 reads SEHNR; CDR2 reads FQNEAQ (reference sequence). The CDR3 sequence: CASSLAREKVTQETQYF.

The chain uses TRBV10-3 and TRBJ2-1; TCRdb returns TRBD1, unconfirmable since there is no DNA. The CDR3 loop spans 14 amino acids. CDR1 is ENHRY and CDR2 is SYGVKD in the germline V gene. The CDR3 sequence is CAISDGGGGKEQFF.

The genes are TRBV7-9 and TRBJ2-1. CDR1 SEHNR and CDR2 FQNEAQ come from the germline V gene (reference sequence). This CDR3 has 16 amino acids. Here the CDR3 reads CASSLESSAYSYEQFF.

The chain combines TRBV20-1 with TRBJ2-1. The CDR3 contains 12 residues. Germline V gene lookup returns CDR1 DFQATT and CDR2 SNEGSKA (reference sequence). The CDR3 reads CSARGPSAEQFF.

The V gene is TRBV7-9, the J gene TRBJ2-1; TCRdb proposes TRBD2, but this gene call is untestable without DNA. The CDR3 spans 17 residues. Germline V gene lookup returns CDR1 SEHNR and CDR2 FQNEAQ (reference sequence). This chain's CDR3 is CASSFGTSGQPDNEQFF. The full variable domain, its missing parts supplied by reference TRBV7-9 and TRBJ2-1, is DTGVSQNPRHKITKRGQNVTFRCDPISEHNRLYWYRQTLGQGPEFLTYFQNEAQLEKSRLLSDRFSAERPKGSFSTLEIQRTEQGDSAMYLCASSFGTSGQPDNEQFFGPGTRLTVL.

J is TRBJ2-1 and V is TRBV27; lacking DNA, the TRBD2 call made by TCRdb goes unchecked. The CDR3 loop spans 16 amino acids. Per the germline V gene, CDR1 is MNHEY and CDR2 is SMNVEV (reference sequence). The CDR3 here is CASSSPGTSGTDEQFF.

The chain links TRBV28 to TRBJ2-4; lacking DNA, the TRBD2 call made by TCRdb goes unchecked. Germline V lookup: CDR1 MDHEN, CDR2 SYDVKM. The CDR3 extends over 15 amino acids. The CDR3 spells CASSFRGLAVGIQYF. The full variable domain, in which reference TRBV28 and TRBJ2-4 provide the parts outside the CDR3, is DVKVTQSSRYLVKRTGEKVFLECVQDMDHENMFWYRQDPGLGLRLIYFSYDVKMKEKGDIPEGYSVSREKKERFSLILESASTNQTSMYLCASSFRGLAVGIQYFGAGTRLSVL.

The rearrangement joins TRBV5-6 to TRBJ1-1. In germline, CDR1 is SGHDT, CDR2 YYEEEE. The CDR3 consists of 14 residues. CDR3 amino acids: CASSPTEMNTEAFF.

The chain joins TRBV10-2 to TRBJ2-5; TCRdb designates TRBD1, a call that cannot be tested without DNA. Germline CDR1 WSHSY, CDR2 SAAADI. The CDR3 length is 14 residues. The CDR3 sequence: CASPAQGPKETQYF.

The CDR3 reads CASSPKTGVPYEQYF. The rearrangement joins TRBV5-6 to TRBJ2-7; TCRdb selects TRBD1, and the lack of DNA leaves this call unchecked. The CDR3 consists of 15 residues. The germline V gene has CDR1 SGHDT and CDR2 YYEEEE.

This clonotype is classed as medium-sized by frequency. The gene calls are TRBV11-2 and TRBJ2-4; TCRdb selects TRBD2, and the lack of DNA leaves this call unchecked. The CDR3 covers 12 residues. Germline-derived CDR1 and CDR2 are SGHAT and FQNNGV. The CDR3 protein is CASSEGGERGYF.

This clonotype is deemed medium-sized by its frequency. This rearrangement joins TRBV11-2 to TRBJ2-7; the D gene TCRdb calls, TRBD1, cannot be checked with no DNA. Germline V gene lookup returns CDR1 SGHAT and CDR2 FQNNGV. The CDR3 spans 13 residues. CDR3 sequence reads: CASSLGTDYEQYF. The full variable domain, with the rest looked up from reference TRBV11-2 and TRBJ2-7, is EAGVAQSPRYKIIEKRQSVAFWCNPISGHATLYWYQQILGQGPKLLIQFQNNGVVDDSQLPKDRFSAERLKGVDSTLKIQPAKLEDSAVYLCASSLGTDYEQYFGPGTRLTVT.

The J gene is TRBJ1-3, the V gene TRBV5-1. Germline assignment: CDR1 SGHRS and CDR2 YFSETQ. This CDR3 is 15 amino acids long. CDR3 in amino acids: CASSEDPNSGNTIYF.

The V and J genes are TRBV27 and TRBJ1-1; checking the TCRdb D call of TRBD1 is not possible without DNA. Per the germline V gene, CDR1 is MNHEY and CDR2 is SMNVEV (reference sequence). The CDR3 contains 15 residues. CDR3 sequence: CASSLGQGYRTEAFF.

The rearrangement links TRBV7-2 to TRBJ2-7; the TRBD2 assignment by TCRdb is unverifiable without DNA. The CDR3 extends over 14 amino acids. The germline V gene has CDR1 SGHTA and CDR2 FQGNSA. CDR3 sequence reads: CAIGAGAGSYEQYF. Filled out from reference TRBV7-2 and TRBJ2-7, the complete variable domain reads GAGVSQSPSNKVTEKGKDVELRCDPISGHTALYWYRQSLGQGLEFLIYFQGNSAPDKSGLPSDRFSAERTGGSVSTLTIQRTQQEDSAVYLCAIGAGAGSYEQYFGPGTRLTVT.

This chain joins TRBV7-8 and TRBJ2-1. The CDR3 has 11 residues. Per the germline V gene, CDR1 is SGHVS and CDR2 is FQNEAQ. CDR3 sequence reads: CASSRLDEQFF.

V is TRBV2 and J is TRBJ2-4; checking the TCRdb D call of TRBD2 is not possible without DNA. Looked up from germline, CDR1 is SNHLY and CDR2 is FYNNEI. The CDR3 consists of 15 residues. The chain's CDR3 is CASSYSGRAKNIQYF.

This chain joins TRBV20-1 and TRBJ2-7; TCRdb's D call, TRBD1, is unchecked because there is no DNA. Looked up from germline, CDR1 is DFQATT and CDR2 is SNEGSKA (reference sequence). This CDR3 spans 13 amino acids. The CDR3 is CSAPGQGRSEQYF.

The chain carries TRBV27 and TRBJ2-7. This CDR3 contains 14 residues. Germline CDR1 is MNHEY and CDR2 is SMNVEV (reference sequence). CDR3 sequence reads: CASSLWAGAYEQYF.

The chain uses TRBV28 and TRBJ2-1; checking the TCRdb D call of TRBD2 is not possible without DNA. The germline CDR1 and CDR2 sequences are MDHEN and SYDVKM. This CDR3 comprises 19 residues. The chain's CDR3 is CASQKSPGLALSSYNEQFF.

J is TRBJ2-2 and V is TRBV14; TCRdb's D call, TRBD1, is unchecked because there is no DNA. The V gene's germline CDR1 is SGHDN and CDR2 FVKESK. The CDR3 consists of 13 residues. The CDR3 here is CASSPGSPGELFF.

This chain connects TRBV12-3 or TRBV12-4 to TRBJ2-1; the TCRdb D gene call, TRBD1, has no DNA to confirm it. The CDR3 is 12 residues long. CDR3 region: CASGNSGHEQFF.

The chain couples TRBV7-8 to TRBJ2-3; lacking DNA, the TRBD2 call made by TCRdb goes unchecked. The germline V gene has CDR1 SGHVS and CDR2 FQNEAQ. The CDR3 totals 18 residues. The chain's CDR3 is CASSWGSSEITSTDTQYF.